The sequence of this T cell receptor (beta chain) was determined in a study of blood T cell repertoires in COVID-19. Study-level information: Samples of COVID-19 (acute and convalescent) were obtained from the United States, Italy and Spain. The analysed material was cDNA or gDNA that came from T cells, B-cell-depleted T cells, or PBMCs.

Participant age was roughly 18 to 90 years, and participants resided in fewer than 30 US areas. Grouping used clinical history reported by participants in a survey and questionnaire. CDR1 is SEHNR and CDR2 is FQNEAQ in the germline V gene (reference sequence). The CDR3 sequence is 16 residues long. J lost 6 bases, V lost 0 bases, and 3 bases had no gene match. This clone was observed a handful of times. Sequencing used immunoSEQ multiplex PCR; TCRdb keeps in-frame clones, though not all of them. Of over 200,000 clones in the sample, just under 90% were seen once. What was sequenced was PBMCs or T cells enriched from blood (not recorded which). This TCR derives from a woman aged 25 to 39 with acute COVID-19. V gene TRBV7-9 combines with J gene TRBJ2-1; 12 bases match TRBD2. This CDR3 is CASSLAAGLAGNEQFF. As DNA, the CDR3 is TGTGCCAGCAGCTTAGCCGCGGGACTAGCGGGCAATGAGCAGTTCTTC.